This TCR beta chain originates from a study of CD8 T cells in ankylosing spondylitis (dated by TCRdb to 2016 to 2017). For the study in its entirety: The study set out to find disease-linked TCR variants by profiling T cell receptor beta repertoires in ankylosing spondylitis patients and healthy donors. Samples of peripheral blood were taken, and for ankylosing spondylitis patients, synovial fluid was collected as well. In total, the full study cohort was made up of some 110 healthy donors and 25 or so ankylosing spondylitis patients.

This clonotype was counted many times. The specificity of this receptor is unknown. Within one base of it there is no much larger clone, and no base qualities were kept. The sample was run on an Illumina HiSeq 2500. Quantitative 5'-RACE with molecular barcodes was used to prepare TCR beta libraries. Processing in the source paper ran as follows. A new computational method based on a probabilistic model of VDJ rearrangement was used to identify disease-linked TCR variants. TCRdb reanalyzed the raw reads on its own, using fastp at Q25 for trimming and MiXCR for clone calling, and kept in-frame beta chains. A single entry per CDR3 protein holds the most common genes and DNA from its merged rows. Here the V and J calls rest on TCRdb's processing, not on the authors' analysis. Within this sample are approximately 220,000 distinct CDR3 sequences, with 10% to 13% of them counted one time only. The ten largest make up around a fifth of the sample.

Study-wide findings and limitations: In peripheral blood, the disease-linked clones were found at relatively low frequencies and had a CD8+ phenotype. Blood from ankylosing spondylitis patients appeared to be characterized by a TCR beta motif composed of eight highly homologous amino acid variants. Significant enrichment of the disease-linked clones was reported in matched synovial fluid samples from ankylosing spondylitis patients. Some motif variants had previously been reported in the synovial fluid and blood of reactive arthritis patients, which suggests shared mechanisms of disease initiation.

The specimen was blood, either unsorted or a sorted T cell fraction (not recorded which). The TCR was taken from a male donor with ankylosing spondylitis or in good health (not recorded which).

CDR3 protein: CASSPPREGTEAFF. The bases are TGTGCCAGCTCACCACCCAGGGAGGGCACTGAAGCTTTCTTT. This sequence uses TRBV18 and TRBJ1-1; 5 matching bases give a weak D call of TRBD1. A distance of 9 bases separates the germline ends of V and J, which lose 0 bases and 4 bases respectively. CDR1 and CDR2, per the germline V gene, are KGHSH and LQKENI. Reading from cysteine to phenylalanine, the CDR3 counts 14 amino acids. Only the CDR3 portion is preserved as DNA: 42 bases, with reading frame beginning at the first base.